The clone carrying this TCR gamma chain has a handful of counts. Its antigen remains unknown. The V segment lost 0 bases and the J segment 6 bases; nucleotides outside the gene matches: 8. This CDR3 has 14 amino acids. The germline V gene encodes CDR1 VTNTFY and CDR2 YDVSTARD (reference sequence). The sample originates from a study of Vδ1+ human thymocytes. The study's findings and limits: The authors advised highly purified populations and single-cell validation. Highly polyclonal TRG and TRD repertoires with Gaussian CDR3 length distributions appeared in thymus.

RNA was extracted from the cells and then reverse transcribed. The CDR3 regions were amplified by multiplex PCR from V-gene primers to a constant-region primer. TCRdb reapplied CATT to the multiplex PCR reads. The sample includes some 11,000 gamma-chain clones, around 40% of them seen just once. The J gene is TRGJ1 or TRGJ2, the V gene TRGV3. This TCR came from a boy younger than two who had congenital heart surgery. The sample comprised Vdelta1+ gamma-delta thymocytes from the thymus. Subset defined: FACS-sorted CD3+ TCRalphabeta- TCRVdelta1+ TCRVdelta2- thymocytes. CDR3 residues: CATWDRLTCYKKLF. DNA of the CDR3: TGTGCCACCTGGGACAGGCTCACTTGTTATAAGAAACTCTTT.